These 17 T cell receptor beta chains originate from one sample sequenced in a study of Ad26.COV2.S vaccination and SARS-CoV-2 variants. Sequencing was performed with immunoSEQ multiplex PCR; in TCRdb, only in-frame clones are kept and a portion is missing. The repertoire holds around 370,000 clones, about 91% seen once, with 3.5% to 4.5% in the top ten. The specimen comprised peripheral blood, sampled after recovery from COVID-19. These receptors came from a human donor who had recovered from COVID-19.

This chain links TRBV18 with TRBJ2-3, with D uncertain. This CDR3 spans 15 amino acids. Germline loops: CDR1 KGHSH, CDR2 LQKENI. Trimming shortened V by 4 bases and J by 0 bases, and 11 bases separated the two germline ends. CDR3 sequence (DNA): TGTGCCAGCTCACTCTCTGGGTCTAGCACAGATACGCAGTATTTT. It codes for CASSLSGSSTDTQYF.

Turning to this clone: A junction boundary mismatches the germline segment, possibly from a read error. The DNA of the CDR3 is TGTGCCAGCGGTTTCATGAACACTGAAGCTTTCTTT. This encodes CASGFMNTEAFF. The chain couples TRBV27 to TRBJ1-1; D uncertain. Germline V lookup: CDR1 MNHEY, CDR2 SMNVEV (reference sequence). The CDR3 totals 12 residues.

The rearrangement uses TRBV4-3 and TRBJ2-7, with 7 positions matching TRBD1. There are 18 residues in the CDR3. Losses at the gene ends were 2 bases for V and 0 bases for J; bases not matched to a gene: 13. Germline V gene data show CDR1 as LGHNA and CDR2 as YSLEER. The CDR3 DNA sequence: TGCGCCAGCAGCCAAATTGGGTTAGGACAGGCGACCTCCTACGAGCAGTACTTC. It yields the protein CASSQIGLGQATSYEQYF.

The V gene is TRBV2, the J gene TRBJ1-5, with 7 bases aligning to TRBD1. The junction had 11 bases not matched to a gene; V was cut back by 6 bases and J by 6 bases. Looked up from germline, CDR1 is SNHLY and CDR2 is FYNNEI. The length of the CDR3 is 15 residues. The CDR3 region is CASRPVGDSRQPQHF. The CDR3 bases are TGTGCCAGCAGGCCCGTCGGGGACAGTCGTCAGCCCCAGCATTTT.

The CDR3 coding sequence is TGTGCCAGCAGTTTGACAGCGAACACTGAAGCTTTCTTT. Encoded protein: CASSLTANTEAFF. The rearrangement joins TRBV12-3 or TRBV12-4 to TRBJ1-1; a possible D gene is TRBD1 (5 bases). The CDR3 spans 13 residues. V was clipped by 3 bases and J by 1 base, with 6 bases between them.

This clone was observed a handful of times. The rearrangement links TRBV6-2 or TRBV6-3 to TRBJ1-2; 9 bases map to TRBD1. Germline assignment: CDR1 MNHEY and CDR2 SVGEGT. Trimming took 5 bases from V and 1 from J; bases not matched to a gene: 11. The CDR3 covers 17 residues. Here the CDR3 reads CASSNLRTGARNYGYTF. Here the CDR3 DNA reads TGTGCCAGCAGTAACCTCCGGACAGGGGCGCGTAACTATGGCTACACCTTC.

CDR3 in amino acids: CASSEADGQGGQPQHF. DNA of the CDR3: TGTGCCAGCAGTGAAGCGGACGGACAGGGCGGTCAGCCCCAGCATTTT. This chain joins TRBV6-1 and TRBJ1-5, with 8 bases fitting TRBD1. Germline V CDR1 and CDR2: MNHNS, SASEGT. V shed 0 bases and J 6 bases; nucleotides not matched to a gene: 7. The CDR3 covers 16 residues.

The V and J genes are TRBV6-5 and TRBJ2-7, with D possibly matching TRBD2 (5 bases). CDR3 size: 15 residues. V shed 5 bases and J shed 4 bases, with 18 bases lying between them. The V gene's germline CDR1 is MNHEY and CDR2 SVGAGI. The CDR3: CASSTRPRIVYEQYF. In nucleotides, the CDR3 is TGTGCCAGCAGTACTAGACCTAGAATAGTTTACGAGCAGTACTTC.

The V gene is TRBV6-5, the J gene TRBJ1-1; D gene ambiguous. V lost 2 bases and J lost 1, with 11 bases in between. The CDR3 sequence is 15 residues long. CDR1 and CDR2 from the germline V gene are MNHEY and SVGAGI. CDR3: CASSYGGVENTEAFF. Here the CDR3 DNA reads TGTGCCAGCAGTTACGGCGGGGTGGAGAACACTGAAGCTTTCTTT.

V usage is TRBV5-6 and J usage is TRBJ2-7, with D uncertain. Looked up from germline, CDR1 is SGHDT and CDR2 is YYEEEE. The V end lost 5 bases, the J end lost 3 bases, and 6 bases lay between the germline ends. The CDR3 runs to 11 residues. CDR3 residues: CASRDYYEQYF. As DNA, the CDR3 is TGTGCCAGCAGGGATTACTACGAGCAGTACTTC.

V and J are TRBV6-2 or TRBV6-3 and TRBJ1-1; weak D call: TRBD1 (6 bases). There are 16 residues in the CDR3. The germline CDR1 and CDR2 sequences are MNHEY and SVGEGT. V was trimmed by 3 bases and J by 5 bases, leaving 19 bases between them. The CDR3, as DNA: TGTGCCAGCAGTTATGGGGACACACTACTGGGGACTGAAGCTTTCTTT. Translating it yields CASSYGDTLLGTEAFF.

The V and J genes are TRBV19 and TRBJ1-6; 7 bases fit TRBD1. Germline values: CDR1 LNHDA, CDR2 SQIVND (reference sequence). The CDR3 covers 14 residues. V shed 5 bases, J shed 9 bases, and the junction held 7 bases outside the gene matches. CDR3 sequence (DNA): TGTGCCAGTAGTGGGACAGAAAGGACTTCACCCCTCCACTTT. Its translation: CASSGTERTSPLHF.

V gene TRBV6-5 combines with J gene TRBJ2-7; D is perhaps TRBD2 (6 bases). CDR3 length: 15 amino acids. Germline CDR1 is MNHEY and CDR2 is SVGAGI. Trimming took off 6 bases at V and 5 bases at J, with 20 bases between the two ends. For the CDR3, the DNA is TGTGCCAGCAGATTCCCCGTGGCGGGATACGACGAGCAGTACTTC. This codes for CASRFPVAGYDEQYF.

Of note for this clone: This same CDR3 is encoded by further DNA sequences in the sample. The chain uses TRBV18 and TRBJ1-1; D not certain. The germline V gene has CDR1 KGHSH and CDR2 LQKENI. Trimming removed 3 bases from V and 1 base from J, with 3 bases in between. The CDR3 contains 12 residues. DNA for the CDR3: TGTGCCAGCTCACCTAGGAACACTGAAGCTTTCTTT. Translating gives CASSPRNTEAFF.

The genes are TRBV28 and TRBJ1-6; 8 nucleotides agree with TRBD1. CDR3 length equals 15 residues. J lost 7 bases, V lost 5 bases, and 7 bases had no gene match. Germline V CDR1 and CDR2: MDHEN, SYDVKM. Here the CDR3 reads CASSGADRVNSPLHF. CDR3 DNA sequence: TGTGCCAGCAGTGGCGCGGACAGGGTGAATTCACCCCTCCACTTT.

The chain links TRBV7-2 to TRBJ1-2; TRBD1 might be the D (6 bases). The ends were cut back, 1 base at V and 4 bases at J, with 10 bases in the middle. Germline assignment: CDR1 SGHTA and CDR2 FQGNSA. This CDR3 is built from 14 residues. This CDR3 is CASSLDRVGYGYTF. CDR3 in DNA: TGTGCCAGCAGCTTAGACAGGGTGGGCTATGGCTACACCTTC.

For the CDR3, the DNA is TGTGCCATCAGTGAGTCGGGGACGAGTTGGGACAGCGTGTATAGCAATCAGCCCCAGCATTTT. Translated: CAISESGTSWDSVYSNQPQHF. V is TRBV10-3 and J is TRBJ1-5, with TRBD1 matching 7 bases. CDR1 and CDR2 from the germline V gene are ENHRY and SYGVKD. This CDR3 is 21 amino acids long. Germline trimming cut 0 bases from V and 0 bases from J; bases unmatched to any gene: 17.